Shown below are 9 T cell receptor beta chains from a single sample sequenced in a study of blood T cell repertoires in COVID-19. Sequenced by immunoSEQ multiplex PCR; TCRdb stores in-frame clones only, minus some. Here the sample spans some 400,000 clones, around 87% being singletons. Sequences were obtained from PBMCs or T cells enriched from blood (not recorded which). The receptors were sampled from a man younger than 45 who had recovered from COVID-19.

The chain carries TRBV19 and TRBJ1-1; 7 bases line up with TRBD1. CDR1 and CDR2 from the germline V gene are LNHDA and SQIVND (reference sequence). The CDR3 runs to 16 residues. The V segment lost 7 bases and the J segment 0 bases; nucleotides outside the gene matches: 11. This CDR3 reads CASNGRDSHMNTEAFF. CDR3 bases: TGTGCCAGTAATGGTAGGGACAGCCACATGAACACTGAAGCTTTCTTT.

The chain joins TRBV5-1 to TRBJ1-5, with 8 bases fitting TRBD1. CDR3 size: 15 residues. Germline CDR1 and CDR2: SGHRS and YFSETQ. The trim removed 5 bases at V and 3 bases at J, leaving 7 bases unmatched. Here the CDR3 reads CASRQGQGLNQPQHF. CDR3 nucleotide sequence: TGCGCCAGCAGACAAGGACAGGGACTCAATCAGCCCCAGCATTTT. Based on the CDR3 plus reference TRBV5-1 and TRBJ1-5, the full variable domain is KAGVTQTPRYLIKTRGQQVTLSCSPISGHRSVSWYQQTPGQGLQFLFEYFSETQRNKGNFPGRFSGRQFSNSRSEMNVSTLELGDSALYLCASRQGQGLNQPQHFGDGTRLSIL.

The chain recombines TRBV3-1 (or the pseudogene TRBV3-2) with TRBJ2-7, with TRBD2 as a possible D gene (6 bases). V lost 0 bases, J lost 0 bases, and 12 bases lay in between. The CDR3 consists of 16 residues. Germline V CDR1 and CDR2: LGHDT, YNNKEL (reference sequence). The CDR3 protein is CASSQDWAGPSYEQYF. The CDR3 nucleotides are TGTGCCAGCAGCCAAGATTGGGCGGGACCCTCCTACGAGCAGTACTTC.

The V and J genes are TRBV6-5 and TRBJ1-1; D unresolved. Germline V CDR1 and CDR2: MNHEY, SVGAGI. V was shortened by 0 bases and J by 0 bases, with 11 bases between the two germline ends. The CDR3 sequence is 16 residues long. The CDR3 DNA sequence: TGTGCCAGCAGTTACTCGTATACGGGGATGAACACTGAAGCTTTCTTT. Translated, it gives CASSYSYTGMNTEAFF.

The chain couples TRBV12-3 or TRBV12-4 to TRBJ1-2; D call uncertain. V was trimmed by 7 bases and J by 7 bases, leaving 10 bases between them. The CDR3 consists of 11 residues. In DNA form, the CDR3 reads TGTGCCAGCAAGTCCTCTATTGGCTACACCTTC. Residues: CASKSSIGYTF.

This clone has a handful of counts. The chain has TRBV6-5 and TRBJ1-2, with a weak D call TRBD1 (6 bases). Trimming took 2 bases from V and 6 from J, leaving 10 bases between them. The germline CDR1 and CDR2 sequences are MNHEY and SVGAGI. The CDR3 is 13 residues long. The CDR3 loop reads CASSYGRGNGYTF. In nucleotides, the CDR3 is TGTGCCAGCAGTTACGGGAGGGGGAATGGCTACACCTTC.

This chain links TRBV5-1 with TRBJ1-2, with D tentatively TRBD1 (5 bases). Germline V gene sequence: CDR1 SGHRS, CDR2 YFSETQ. V lost 1 base and J 3 bases, leaving 13 bases between the germline ends. The length of the CDR3 is 15 residues. CDR3 protein: CASSLWTLGDYGYTF. In nucleotides, the CDR3 is TGCGCCAGCAGCTTGTGGACCCTAGGGGACTATGGCTACACCTTC.

V usage is TRBV19 and J usage is TRBJ1-5; TRBD1 matches at 9 bases. Trimming took 10 bases from V and 4 from J; bases not matched to a gene: 5. CDR1 is LNHDA and CDR2 is SQIVND in the germline V gene (reference sequence). This CDR3 spans 13 amino acids. CDR3 in amino acids: CATAQGANQPQHF. The CDR3 region has the DNA TGTGCCACCGCACAGGGGGCAAATCAGCCCCAGCATTTT.

This chain uses TRBV3-1 (or the pseudogene TRBV3-2) with TRBJ2-4; a possible D gene is TRBD2 (5 bases). This CDR3 is 13 amino acids long. Between the trimmed V and J ends, which lost 1 base and 9 bases, there was a span of 10 bases. In germline, CDR1 is LGHDT, CDR2 YNNKEL (reference sequence). The CDR3: CASSQVDGGIQYF. The CDR3 region has the DNA TGTGCCAGCAGCCAAGTTGATGGAGGCATTCAGTACTTC.